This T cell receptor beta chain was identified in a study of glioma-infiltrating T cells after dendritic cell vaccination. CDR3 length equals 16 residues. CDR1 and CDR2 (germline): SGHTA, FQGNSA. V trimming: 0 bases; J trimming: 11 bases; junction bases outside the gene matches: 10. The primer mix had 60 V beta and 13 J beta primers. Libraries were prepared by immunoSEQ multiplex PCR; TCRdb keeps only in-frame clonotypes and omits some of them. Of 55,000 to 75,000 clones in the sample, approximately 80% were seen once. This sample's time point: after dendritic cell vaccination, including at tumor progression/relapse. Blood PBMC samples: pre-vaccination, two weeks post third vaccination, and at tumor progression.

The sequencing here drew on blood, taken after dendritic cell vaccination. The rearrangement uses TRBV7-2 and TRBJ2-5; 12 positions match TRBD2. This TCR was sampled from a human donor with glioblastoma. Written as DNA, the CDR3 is TGTGCCAGCAGCTTAGCGCCTAGCGGGGGGGACCGGGAGCAGTACTTC. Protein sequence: CASSLAPSGGDREQYF.